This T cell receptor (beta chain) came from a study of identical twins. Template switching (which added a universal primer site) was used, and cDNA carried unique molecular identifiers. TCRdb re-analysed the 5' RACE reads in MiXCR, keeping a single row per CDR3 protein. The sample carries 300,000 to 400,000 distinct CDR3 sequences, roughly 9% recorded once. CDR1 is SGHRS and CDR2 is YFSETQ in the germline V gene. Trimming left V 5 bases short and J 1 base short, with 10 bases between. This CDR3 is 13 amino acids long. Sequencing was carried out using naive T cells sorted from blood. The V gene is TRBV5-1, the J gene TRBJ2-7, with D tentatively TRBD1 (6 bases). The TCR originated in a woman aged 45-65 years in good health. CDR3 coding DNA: TGCGCCAGCAGAAGTCAGGGGTCCTACGAGCAGTACTTC. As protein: CASRSQGSYEQYF.